This TCR beta chain emerged from a study of blood T cell repertoires in COVID-19 (dated by TCRdb to about 2020). The study in broad terms: Collaborator samples came from the United States, Italy and Spain and covered acute and convalescent phases of COVID-19. The repertoires were released in a freely available public database intended as a resource for research on the immune response to SARS-CoV-2. Where HLA class I and class II types were available, the types were taken from metadata supplied by the sample provider, not from assay-based typing. Samples came from the ongoing ImmuneRACE study (first 160 participants) plus 1,254 subjects from 6 global collaborators. Sample metadata almost always included a de-identified subject ID, COVID-19 status, age in years and sex. The material from the prospective study consisted of cDNA or gDNA derived from T cells, B-cell-depleted T cells, or PBMCs. Deeply sampled blood TCRbeta repertoires from subjects exposed to, actively infected with, or recovered from COVID-19 were included in the dataset.

The immunoSEQ Assay, a bias-controlled multiplex PCR, was used to amplify TCRbeta CDR3 regions from genomic DNA. Regarding the original processing steps: Nucleated cell counts per sample were estimated from amplification of reference gene primers within the assay. To quantify the absolute abundance of each unique TCRbeta CDR3 rearrangement, sequence reads were collapsed and filtered. For each sample, productive Simpson clonality was calculated as the square root of Simpson's diversity index across productive rearrangements. Entries here come from immuneACCESS through TCRdb and include only in-frame sequences with V and J called. Some clones fail to appear in such tables; in the studies checked, an unresolved V gene covers under half of the shortfall, and the cause of the remainder is unknown. For V, J and clone size, that table is used; D and trimming come from the DNA. Here the sample has approximately 150,000 clones; 85% to 90% occur a single time. The ten largest account for 10% to 15% of the sample.

Regarding this clone: No cognate antigen has been identified for it. Base qualities are not recorded, but no much larger clone differs from it by a single base.

What the study reported, not specific to this receptor: The quantity of clinical and demographic metadata differed by source and by participant and was supplied without curation.

Per the germline V gene, MNHEY is the CDR1 and SVGEGT is the CDR2. V drops 0 bases and J drops 9 bases, leaving 6 bases in between. Inclusive of the bounding cysteine and phenylalanine, the CDR3 is 12 residues long. The retained sequence is limited to the CDR3, 36 bases, with the frame set at the first base. One collaborating source in Seattle enrolled patients while the patients were actively infected and followed the patients over time throughout the course of disease. Whole blood was collected in K2EDTA tubes by collaborating institutions according to the institutions' own protocols. For TCRbeta analysis, collaborator samples were shipped as frozen whole blood, as isolated PBMCs, or as DNA extracted from either sample type.

Sequencing used peripheral blood. This TCR derives from a man between 18 and 35 years old with COVID-19, enrolled during active disease. The chain employs TRBV6-2 or TRBV6-3 and TRBJ1-5; no D gene is confidently identified. The CDR3 has the sequence CASSYSGLPQHF. The base sequence is TGTGCCAGCAGTTACTCTGGGCTGCCCCAGCATTTT.